One sample yielded the 29 T cell receptor beta chains listed below, sequenced in a study of beta chain features in type 1 diabetes. Broader study findings: Shorter TCRB CDR3s, moderately but significantly so, were found in Type 1 diabetes patients in all four CD4+ subsets.

These receptors' targets are unknown. What was sequenced were expressed TCRB transcripts, since all of the isolated RNA had been reverse transcribed. Assay: immunoSEQ multiplex PCR; the TCRdb copy retains only in-frame clones and omits some. This table holds about 99,000 clones, 25% to 35% found once. The sample taken for sequencing was central memory CD4+ T cells from blood. The receptor set was obtained from a woman under 30 with type 1 diabetes.

This clone occurred many times. The chain carries TRBV5-6 and TRBJ2-1; D ambiguous. Germline V CDR1 and CDR2: SGHDT, YYEEEE. V was shortened by 3 bases and J by 4 bases, with 2 bases between the two germline ends. The CDR3 runs 11 residues. CDR3 loop: CASSSYNEQFF. For the CDR3, the DNA is TGTGCCAGCAGCTCTTACAATGAGCAGTTCTTC.

The gene calls are TRBV10-3 and TRBJ2-1; TRBD1 matches at 8 bases. The CDR3 spans 16 residues. The germline CDR1 and CDR2 sequences are ENHRY and SYGVKD. J lost 5 bases, V lost 0 bases, and 6 bases had no gene match. In nucleotides, the CDR3 is TGTGCCATCAGTGAGTCGGGGACAGGATTTGACAATGAGCAGTTCTTC. Protein product: CAISESGTGFDNEQFF.

The gene calls are TRBV30 and TRBJ1-5; 8 bases line up with TRBD1. After removal of 2 bases from V and 7 bases from J, the junction contained 4 bases not matched to a gene. Germline V gene sequence: CDR1 GTSNPN, CDR2 SVGIG (reference sequence). The CDR3 contains 13 residues. The CDR3 nucleotides read TGTGCCTGGAGTCCGACAGGGGTCCAGCCCCAGCATTTT. Translated, it gives CAWSPTGVQPQHF.

The genes are TRBV11-2 and TRBJ2-2; possible D gene TRBD2, 5 bases. This CDR3 has 16 amino acids. Looked up from germline, CDR1 is SGHAT and CDR2 is FQNNGV. V dropped 6 bases and J dropped 1 base, with 15 bases sitting between them. DNA of the CDR3: TGTGCCAGCAGAGGGTATTGGGGAGAGAACACCGGGGAGCTGTTTTTT. This translates into CASRGYWGENTGELFF.

V is TRBV18 and J is TRBJ2-7, with a tentative D call TRBD2 (5 bases). CDR1 and CDR2 from the germline V gene are KGHSH and LQKENI. The V and J ends lost 3 bases and 4 bases respectively, with 13 bases between them. The CDR3 runs to 14 residues. The DNA of the CDR3 is TGTGCCAGCTCACCGCGGGCCGAACCTTACGAGCAGTACTTC. This translates into CASSPRAEPYEQYF.

In this sample, this clone turned up a few times. This rearrangement joins TRBV2 to TRBJ2-1; 12 nucleotides line up with TRBD2. The CDR3 consists of 13 residues. With 10 bases clipped from V and 8 bases from J, the junction kept 6 bases outside the gene matches. Germline V CDR1 and CDR2: SNHLY, FYNNEI. CDR3 loop: CAKRLAGVHEQFF. The CDR3 nucleotides read TGTGCCAAACGACTAGCGGGAGTCCATGAGCAGTTCTTC.

This clone was seen a handful of times. The same CDR3 also results from other DNA sequences found in this sample. CDR3 sequence (DNA): TGCGCCAGCAGCTTGGCCGCCAGGGCGAACACTGAAGCTTTCTTT. Residues: CASSLAARANTEAFF. The rearrangement joins TRBV5-1 to TRBJ1-1, with TRBD1 as a possible D gene (5 bases). The germline CDR1 and CDR2 sequences are SGHRS and YFSETQ. This CDR3 spans 15 amino acids. V lost 0 bases and J lost 1, with 10 bases in between.

V gene TRBV7-2 combines with J gene TRBJ2-7; D is unclear. Germline lookup yields CDR1 SGHTA and CDR2 FQGNSA. Deletions cut 1 base from V and 3 bases from J, with 7 bases between. This CDR3 region has 13 residues. The CDR3 coding sequence is TGTGCCAGCAGCTTAGAACACCTCTACGAGCAGTACTTC. Protein: CASSLEHLYEQYF.

A few counts support this clone. The rearrangement joins TRBV28 to TRBJ2-1; 9 bases agree with TRBD2. Germline trimming cut 6 bases from V and 1 base from J; bases unmatched to any gene: 4. CDR1 is MDHEN and CDR2 is SYDVKM in the germline V gene. CDR3 length: 15 residues. This chain's CDR3 is CASRPTSGSYNEQFF. The DNA of the CDR3 is TGTGCCAGCAGGCCGACTAGCGGTTCCTACAATGAGCAGTTCTTC.

The chain couples TRBV5-1 to TRBJ1-5; 8 bases are a match to TRBD1. The germline V gene encodes CDR1 SGHRS and CDR2 YFSETQ. The CDR3 contains 13 residues. V shed 4 bases, J shed 5 bases, and the junction held 2 bases outside the gene matches. The CDR3 region is CASSPQGDQPQHF. The CDR3 coding sequence is TGCGCCAGCAGCCCACAGGGGGATCAGCCCCAGCATTTT.

This clone was seen a handful of times. The CDR3 region is CASSLGQNSGANVLTF. The CDR3 DNA reads TGCGCCAGCAGCTTAGGACAGAACTCTGGGGCCAACGTCCTGACTTTC. V and J are TRBV5-1 and TRBJ2-6, with D perhaps matching TRBD1 (6 bases). V gave up 2 bases and J gave up 0 bases, with 9 bases separating them. Germline CDR1 SGHRS, CDR2 YFSETQ. The CDR3 runs to 16 residues.

This chain joins TRBV6-5 and TRBJ2-3; weak D call: TRBD1 (5 bases). The V and J ends lost 0 bases and 4 bases respectively, with 11 bases between them. Germline V gene lookup returns CDR1 MNHEY and CDR2 SVGAGI. The CDR3 sequence is 15 residues long. The CDR3 nucleotides read TGTGCCAGCAGTTACTCCAGGGTATTCGCAGATACGCAGTATTTT. Protein: CASSYSRVFADTQYF.

The rearrangement uses TRBV11-3 and TRBJ1-1, with D maybe TRBD1 (5 bases). V was shortened by 4 bases and J by 1 base, with 10 bases between the two germline ends. Germline assignment: CDR1 SGHNT and CDR2 YENEEA. This CDR3 spans 14 amino acids. The CDR3 here is CASSWDSRNTEAFF. The CDR3 region has the DNA TGTGCCAGCAGCTGGGACTCCCGGAACACTGAAGCTTTCTTT.

This clone was seen a few times. The chain uses TRBV19 and TRBJ1-2, with D possibly TRBD1 on 5 matching bases. This CDR3 region has 14 residues. The germline CDR1 and CDR2 sequences are LNHDA and SQIVND (reference sequence). Trimming removed 8 bases at V and 2 bases at J, with 15 bases between. Here the CDR3 DNA reads TGTGCCAGTCGCGCCGCAGGGCCCAACTATGGCTACACCTTC. It specifies CASRAAGPNYGYTF.

The chain combines TRBV4-3 with TRBJ2-6; D call uncertain. Trimming shortened V by 0 bases and J by 1 base, and 13 bases separated the two germline ends. Germline V gene data show CDR1 as LGHNA and CDR2 as YSLEER. This CDR3 has 18 amino acids. The CDR3: CASSQDAAARSGANVLTF. The CDR3 DNA reads as TGCGCCAGCAGCCAAGATGCGGCGGCGAGGTCTGGGGCCAACGTCCTGACTTTC.

The rearrangement links TRBV5-6 to TRBJ2-7; D gene ambiguous. CDR3 length: 14 amino acids. V was trimmed by 0 bases and J by 1 base, leaving 8 bases between them. Germline lookup yields CDR1 SGHDT and CDR2 YYEEEE. The CDR3 reads CASSLGAESYEQYF. The CDR3 DNA follows: TGTGCCAGCAGCTTGGGGGCAGAGTCCTACGAGCAGTACTTC.

The chain employs TRBV2 and TRBJ1-5; no clear D. The germline gives CDR1 SNHLY, CDR2 FYNNEI. With 7 bases removed from V and 3 bases from J, the gap between germline ends came to 13 bases. CDR3 length: 14 amino acids. The CDR3 nucleotides read TGTGCCAGCACCCTACAGCCGTCCAATCAGCCCCAGCATTTT. The encoded protein is CASTLQPSNQPQHF.

In this sample, this clone turned up a few times. The chain couples TRBV5-1 to TRBJ2-5, with 14 bases lining up with TRBD2. V dropped 7 bases and J dropped 5; count of bases not matched to a gene: 13. CDR1 is SGHRS, CDR2 YFSETQ, per germline. The CDR3 is 17 amino acids. In DNA form, the CDR3 reads TGCGCCAGCTGTTCGGGACTAGCGGGAGAGAGGGGCGAGACCCAGTACTTC. Its protein is CASCSGLAGERGETQYF. Full variable domain (remainder filled in from reference TRBV5-1 and TRBJ2-5): KAGVTQTPRYLIKTRGQQVTLSCSPISGHRSVSWYQQTPGQGLQFLFEYFSETQRNKGNFPGRFSGRQFSNSRSEMNVSTLELGDSALYLCASCSGLAGERGETQYFGPGTRLLVL.

This clone was seen only a few times. V is TRBV6-1 and J is TRBJ2-2; 7 bases map to TRBD1. Germline V CDR1 and CDR2: MNHNS, SASEGT. This CDR3 spans 14 amino acids. The junction had 3 bases not matched to a gene; V was cut back by 5 bases and J by 3 bases. The CDR3 loop is CASSITGDTGELFF. CDR3 bases: TGTGCCAGCAGTATAACAGGGGACACCGGGGAGCTGTTTTTT.

The rearrangement links TRBV6-5 to TRBJ2-1; weak D call: TRBD2 (5 bases). Trimming removed 7 bases from V and 7 bases from J, with 14 bases in between. There are 13 residues in the CDR3. Looked up from germline, CDR1 is MNHEY and CDR2 is SVGAGI. The CDR3 DNA sequence: TGTGCCAGCACCCCCCCGGGGTCTAATGAGCAGTTCTTC. It codes for CASTPPGSNEQFF.

The genes are TRBV6-5 and TRBJ2-3; D remains ambiguous. V lost 7 bases and J lost 6, with 8 bases in between. CDR1 and CDR2 from the germline V gene are MNHEY and SVGAGI. This CDR3 is built from 11 residues. CDR3 loop: CASTAADTQYF. The CDR3 bases are TGTGCCAGCACCGCGGCTGATACGCAGTATTTT.

The CDR3 reads CAISGLGLAGETGELFF. DNA for the CDR3: TGTGCCATCAGTGGGCTGGGACTAGCGGGAGAAACCGGGGAGCTGTTTTTT. This chain uses TRBV10-3 with TRBJ2-2; TRBD2 matches 14 bases. CDR1 is ENHRY and CDR2 is SYGVKD in the germline V gene. This CDR3 comprises 17 residues. V trimming: 4 bases; J trimming: 5 bases; junction bases outside the gene matches: 6.

This clone was counted a few times. V is TRBV9 and J is TRBJ2-7, with D hard to call. From germline, CDR1 is SGDLS and CDR2 YYNGEE. V gave up 0 bases and J gave up 0 bases, with 4 bases separating them. This CDR3 has 13 amino acids. CDR3 sequence reads: CASSVAPSYEQYF. In nucleotides, the CDR3 is TGTGCCAGCAGCGTAGCTCCCTCCTACGAGCAGTACTTC. Filled out from reference TRBV9 and TRBJ2-7, the complete variable domain reads DSGVTQTPKHLITATGQRVTLRCSPRSGDLSVYWYQQSLDQGLQFLIQYYNGEERAKGNILERFSAQQFPDLHSELNLSSLELGDSALYFCASSVAPSYEQYFGPGTRLTVT.

This clone was found a few times. The chain is built from TRBV5-4 and TRBJ2-1, with 7 bases lining up with TRBD2. Unmatched junction bases numbered 6, after V lost 5 bases and J lost 7 bases. This CDR3 region has 13 residues. Germline CDR1 and CDR2: SGHNT and YYREEE (reference sequence). The chain's CDR3 is CASRMRAGNEQFF. The CDR3 DNA sequence: TGTGCCAGCAGGATGCGAGCGGGAAATGAGCAGTTCTTC.

This chain joins TRBV5-6 and TRBJ1-5; a weak D match, TRBD1 (5 bases). CDR3 size: 15 residues. The V end lost 0 bases, the J end lost 6 bases, and 13 bases lay between the germline ends. Per germline, CDR1 SGHDT and CDR2 YYEEEE. The CDR3 loop reads CASSLERGPPQPQHF. The CDR3, as DNA: TGTGCCAGCAGCTTGGAGCGGGGACCCCCTCAGCCCCAGCATTTT.

This clone showed up just a few times. V is TRBV7-9 and J is TRBJ2-1; no definite D call. The germline V and J ends were trimmed by 2 bases and 8 bases, with 13 bases remaining between them. The germline V gene encodes CDR1 SEHNR and CDR2 FQNEAQ (reference sequence). CDR3 size: 14 residues. The DNA of the CDR3 is TGTGCCAGCAGCTTATCAGTACAGACGGATGAGCAGTTCTTC. Protein: CASSLSVQTDEQFF.

This clone was seen only a few times. The chain joins TRBV4-3 to TRBJ2-1, with D unclear. Trimming stripped 0 bases from V and 6 bases from J, with 9 bases between. The germline V gene encodes CDR1 LGHNA and CDR2 YSLEER. The CDR3 runs 14 residues. CDR3 sequence reads: CASSQETSANEQFF. Here the CDR3 DNA reads TGCGCCAGCAGCCAAGAAACGAGCGCCAATGAGCAGTTCTTC.

This clone was found a few times. The chain carries TRBV4-3 and TRBJ2-1; 7 bases match TRBD2. The V gene's germline CDR1 is LGHNA and CDR2 YSLEER. The CDR3 contains 16 residues. V lost 3 bases and J lost 8; bases outside the gene matches: 13. This CDR3 is CASSQPGLAGEYEQFF. DNA for the CDR3: TGCGCCAGCAGCCAGCCGGGCTTGGCGGGAGAATATGAGCAGTTCTTC.

The sample holds a few counts of this clone. The chain recombines TRBV6-1 with TRBJ2-3, with TRBD1 matching 7 bases. The V gene end was trimmed by 4 bases and the J gene end by 5 bases; junction bases not matched to a gene: 9. Germline CDR1 and CDR2: MNHNS and SASEGT. The CDR3 extends over 15 amino acids. The CDR3, as DNA: TGTGCCAGCAGTGCGCAGGGGGTATTGGAAGATACGCAGTATTTT. Protein: CASSAQGVLEDTQYF.